What follows are 2 T cell receptor beta chains derived from one specimen sequenced in a study of blood T cell repertoires in COVID-19. Measured with immunoSEQ multiplex PCR; TCRdb has only the in-frame clones, and not every one. Here the sample spans roughly 75,000 clones, almost 85% being singletons. Sequenced: peripheral blood. These receptors were obtained from a man between 45 and 60 years old with acute or convalescent COVID-19.

The chain is built from TRBV14 and TRBJ1-2; D is possibly TRBD1 (5 bases). The CDR3 length is 13 residues. Trimming cost V 1 base and J 6 bases, with 9 bases left between them. Germline loops: CDR1 SGHDN, CDR2 FVKESK. The chain's CDR3 is CASSQGAGHGYTF. CDR3 in DNA: TGTGCCAGCAGCCAAGGGGCAGGGCATGGCTACACCTTC.

The genes are TRBV9 and TRBJ2-5; no definite D call. Per germline, CDR1 SGDLS and CDR2 YYNGEE. The CDR3 consists of 15 residues. Trimming took 0 bases from V and 1 from J, leaving 10 bases between them. CDR3 DNA sequence: TGTGCCAGCAGCGTAGGTGGGCGAACCCAAGAGACCCAGTACTTC. Amino acids: CASSVGGRTQETQYF.